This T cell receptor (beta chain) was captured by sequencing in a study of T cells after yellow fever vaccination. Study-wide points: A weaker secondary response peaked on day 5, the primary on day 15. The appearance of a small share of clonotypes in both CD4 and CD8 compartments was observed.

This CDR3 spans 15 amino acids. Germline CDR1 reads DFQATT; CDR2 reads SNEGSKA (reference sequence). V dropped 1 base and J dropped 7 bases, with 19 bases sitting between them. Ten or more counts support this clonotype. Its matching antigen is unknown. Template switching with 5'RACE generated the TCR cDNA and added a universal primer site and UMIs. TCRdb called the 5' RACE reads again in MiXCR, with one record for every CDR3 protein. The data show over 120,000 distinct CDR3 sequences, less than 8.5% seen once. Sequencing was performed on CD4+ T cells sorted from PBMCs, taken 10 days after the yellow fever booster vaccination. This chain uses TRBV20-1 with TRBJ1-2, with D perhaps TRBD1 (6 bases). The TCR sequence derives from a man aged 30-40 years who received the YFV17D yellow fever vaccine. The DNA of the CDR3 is TGCAGTGCTAGAGTCCGGACAGTCCTTGGGGGTGGCTACACCTTC. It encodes CSARVRTVLGGGYTF.